The 2 T cell receptor beta chains reported below all come from one sample, sequenced in a study of memory CD4+ T cells and cytomegalovirus serostatus. Sequencing was performed with immunoSEQ multiplex PCR; in TCRdb, only in-frame clones are kept and a portion is missing. The sample has about 25,000 clones; approximately 71% are singletons. The sort gate was single viable CD3+CD4+CD8-CD45RO+ cells for memory CD4+ T cells. Sequencing used memory CD4+ T cells from blood. The receptors were sampled from an adult in good health and CMV-seronegative.

This chain uses TRBV19 with TRBJ2-1, with TRBD2 matching 11 bases. Germline CDR1 is LNHDA and CDR2 is SQIVND (reference sequence). J gave up 5 bases and V 5 bases, and 8 bases lay outside the gene matches. This CDR3 region has 16 residues. The chain's CDR3 is CASSSPPSGGNNEQFF. For the CDR3, the DNA is TGTGCCAGTAGTTCCCCACCTAGCGGGGGGAACAATGAGCAGTTCTTC.

V usage is TRBV6-5 and J usage is TRBJ1-1; 9 positions agree with TRBD1. This CDR3 is built from 14 residues. V was pared by 7 bases and J by 6 bases, with 9 bases of the junction left unmatched. From germline, CDR1 is MNHEY and CDR2 SVGAGI. CDR3 bases: TGTGCCAGCAAGGGGACAGGGCAGGTTGCTGAAGCTTTCTTT. Its protein is CASKGTGQVAEAFF.